The clone carrying this T cell receptor beta chain was seen once. The record originates from a study of patients and donors after allogeneic stem cell transplantation. Trimming pared 5 bases from V and 2 bases from J, leaving 11 bases between. Germline CDR1 is SGHVS and CDR2 is FNYEAQ. The CDR3 consists of 14 residues. One entry per CDR3 protein, called by TCRdb with MiXCR from the RT-PCR reads. The sample includes about 160,000 distinct CDR3 sequences, over 25% of them seen just once. This TCR derives from a human donor who was either an allogeneic HSCT recipient or a stem cell or donor lymphocyte infusion donor (not recorded which). It is not recorded whose cells these are; they may come from a transplant donor. V and J are TRBV7-6 and TRBJ2-3, with unresolved D. Sequenced input: blood, either unsorted or a sorted T cell fraction (not recorded which). The CDR3 reads CASSTYSVTDTQYF. CDR3 coding DNA: TGTGCCAGCAGCACCTATTCGGTCACAGATACGCAGTATTTT. Supplemented by reference TRBV7-6 and TRBJ2-3, the full variable domain reads GAGVSQSPRYKVTKRGQDVALRCDPISGHVSLYWYRQALGQGPEFLTYFNYEAQQDKSGLPNDRFSAERPEGSISTLTIQRTEQRDSAMYRCASSTYSVTDTQYFGPGTRLTVL.